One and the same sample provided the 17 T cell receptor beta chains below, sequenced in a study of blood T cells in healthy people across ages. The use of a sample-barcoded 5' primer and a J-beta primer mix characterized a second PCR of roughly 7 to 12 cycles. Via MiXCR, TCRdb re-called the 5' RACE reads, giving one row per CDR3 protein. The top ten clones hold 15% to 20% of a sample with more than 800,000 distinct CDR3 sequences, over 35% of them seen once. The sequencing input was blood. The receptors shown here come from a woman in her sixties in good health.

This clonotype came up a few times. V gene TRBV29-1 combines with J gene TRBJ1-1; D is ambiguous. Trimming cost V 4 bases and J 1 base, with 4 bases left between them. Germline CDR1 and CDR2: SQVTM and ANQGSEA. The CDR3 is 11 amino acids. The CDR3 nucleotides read TGCAGCGTTGGGGAGAACACTGAAGCTTTCTTT. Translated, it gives CSVGENTEAFF.

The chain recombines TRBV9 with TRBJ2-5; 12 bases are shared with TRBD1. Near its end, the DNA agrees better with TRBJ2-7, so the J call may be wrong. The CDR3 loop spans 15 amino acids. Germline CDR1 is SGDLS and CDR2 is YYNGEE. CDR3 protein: CASSVAGTGGVEQYF. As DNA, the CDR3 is TGTGCCAGCAGCGTGGCCGGGACAGGGGGCGTCGAGCAGTACTTC.

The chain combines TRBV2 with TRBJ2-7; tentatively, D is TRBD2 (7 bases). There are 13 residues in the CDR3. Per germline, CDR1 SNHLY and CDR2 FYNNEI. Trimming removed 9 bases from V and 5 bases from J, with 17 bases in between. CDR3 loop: CASGRGQFNEQYF. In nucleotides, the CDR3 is TGTGCCAGTGGGCGGGGGCAGTTTAACGAGCAGTACTTC.

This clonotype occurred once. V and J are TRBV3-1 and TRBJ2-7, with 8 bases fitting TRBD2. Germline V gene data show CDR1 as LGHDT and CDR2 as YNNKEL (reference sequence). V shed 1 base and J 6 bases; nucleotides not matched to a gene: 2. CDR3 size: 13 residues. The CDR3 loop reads CASSQGLAFEQYF. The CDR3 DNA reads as TGTGCCAGCAGCCAAGGACTAGCGTTCGAGCAGTACTTC.

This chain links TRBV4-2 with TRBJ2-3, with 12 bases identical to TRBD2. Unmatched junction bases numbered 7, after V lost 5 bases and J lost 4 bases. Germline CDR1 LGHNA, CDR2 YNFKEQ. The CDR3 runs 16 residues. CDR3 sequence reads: CASSARLAGVADTQYF. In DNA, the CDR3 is TGTGCCAGCAGCGCCCGACTAGCGGGAGTGGCAGATACGCAGTATTTT.

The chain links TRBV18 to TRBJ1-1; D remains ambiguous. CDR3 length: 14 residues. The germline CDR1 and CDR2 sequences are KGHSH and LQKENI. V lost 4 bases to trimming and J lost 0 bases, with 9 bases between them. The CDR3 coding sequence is TGTGCCAGCTCACTGGACCAGATGAACACTGAAGCTTTCTTT. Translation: CASSLDQMNTEAFF.

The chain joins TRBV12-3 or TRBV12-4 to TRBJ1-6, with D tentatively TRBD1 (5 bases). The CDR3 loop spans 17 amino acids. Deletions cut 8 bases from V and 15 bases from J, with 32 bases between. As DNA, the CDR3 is TGTGCCAGCGGCTTTTCCCGGGGGGGTAGTTTTACGAAACTCCTCCACTTT. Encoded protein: CASGFSRGGSFTKLLHF.

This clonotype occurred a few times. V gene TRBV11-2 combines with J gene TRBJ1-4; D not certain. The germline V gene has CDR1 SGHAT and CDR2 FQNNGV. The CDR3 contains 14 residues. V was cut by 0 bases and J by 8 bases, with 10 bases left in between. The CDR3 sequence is CASSLEPVGEKLFF. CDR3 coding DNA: TGTGCCAGCAGCTTAGAGCCGGTCGGGGAAAAACTGTTTTTT.

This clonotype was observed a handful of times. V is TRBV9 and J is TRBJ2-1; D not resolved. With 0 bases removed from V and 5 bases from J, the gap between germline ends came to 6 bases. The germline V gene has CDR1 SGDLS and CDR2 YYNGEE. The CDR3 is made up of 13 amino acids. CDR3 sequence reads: CASSVGINNEQFF. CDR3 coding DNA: TGTGCCAGCAGCGTAGGAATAAACAATGAGCAGTTCTTC.

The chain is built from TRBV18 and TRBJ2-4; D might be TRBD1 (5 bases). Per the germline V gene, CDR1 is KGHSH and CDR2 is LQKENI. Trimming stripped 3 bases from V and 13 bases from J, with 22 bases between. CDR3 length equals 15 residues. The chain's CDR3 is CASSPGAGFYNEQYF. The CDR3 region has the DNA TGTGCCAGCTCACCCGGAGCAGGGTTTTACAATGAGCAGTACTTC.

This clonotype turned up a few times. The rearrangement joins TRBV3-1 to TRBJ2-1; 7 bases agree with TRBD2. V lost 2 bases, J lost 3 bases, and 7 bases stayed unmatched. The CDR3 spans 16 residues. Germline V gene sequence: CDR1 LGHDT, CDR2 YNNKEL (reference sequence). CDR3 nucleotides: TGTGCCAGCAGCCAATCCGGGGCGGGAGACTACAATGAGCAGTTCTTC. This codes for CASSQSGAGDYNEQFF.

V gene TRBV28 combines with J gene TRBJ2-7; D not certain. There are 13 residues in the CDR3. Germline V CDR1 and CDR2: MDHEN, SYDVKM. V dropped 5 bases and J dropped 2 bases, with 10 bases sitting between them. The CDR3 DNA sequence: TGTGCCAGCAGTCTCCAGTGGGCCTACGAGCAGTACTTC. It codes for CASSLQWAYEQYF.

This CDR3 is CASSKGGTSESYEQYF. In DNA form, the CDR3 reads TGTGCCAGCAGCAAAGGAGGGACTAGCGAGTCCTACGAGCAGTACTTC. The chain links TRBV21-1 to TRBJ2-7; TRBD1 was called by the table and not checked on the DNA. TRBV21-1 is termed a pseudogene. This CDR3 has 16 amino acids.

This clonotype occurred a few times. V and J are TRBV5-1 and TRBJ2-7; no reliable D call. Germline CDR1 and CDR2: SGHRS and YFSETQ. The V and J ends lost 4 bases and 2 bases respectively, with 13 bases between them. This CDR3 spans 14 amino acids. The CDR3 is CASSLERGAYEQYF. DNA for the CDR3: TGCGCCAGCAGCCTGGAACGAGGAGCCTACGAGCAGTACTTC.

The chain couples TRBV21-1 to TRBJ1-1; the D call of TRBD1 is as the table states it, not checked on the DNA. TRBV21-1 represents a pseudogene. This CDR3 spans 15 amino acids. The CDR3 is CASSKRGGFPTEAFF. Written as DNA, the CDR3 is TGTGCCAGCAGCAAGCGAGGGGGCTTCCCCACTGAAGCTTTCTTT.

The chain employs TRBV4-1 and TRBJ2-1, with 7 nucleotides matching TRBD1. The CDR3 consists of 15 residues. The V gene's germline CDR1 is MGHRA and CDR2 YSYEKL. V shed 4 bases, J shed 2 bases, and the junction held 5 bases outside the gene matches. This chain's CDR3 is CASSRDSAPYNEQFF. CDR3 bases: TGCGCCAGCAGCCGGGACAGTGCCCCCTACAATGAGCAGTTCTTC.

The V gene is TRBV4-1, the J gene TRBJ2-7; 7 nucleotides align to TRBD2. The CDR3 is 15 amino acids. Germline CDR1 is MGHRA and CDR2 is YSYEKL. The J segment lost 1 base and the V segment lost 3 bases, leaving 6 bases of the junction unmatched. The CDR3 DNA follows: TGCGCCAGCAGCCAGGGCGGGGGACCGTCCTACGAGCAGTACTTC. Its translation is CASSQGGGPSYEQYF.